A selection of T cell receptor beta chains follows, all from one sample in a study of blood T cell repertoires in COVID-19. The method was immunoSEQ multiplex PCR; TCRdb's version includes in-frame clones alone and lacks a portion of them. Counted here are roughly 100,000 clones, approximately 69% occurring once; the ten biggest clones make up approximately 6.3%. The sample consisted of peripheral blood. The receptors come from a man at least 80 years old with acute or convalescent COVID-19. Each CDR3 is given with its conserved first and last residue. The D gene is left open where the match is weak. A clone size is listed for some rows: how often the clone was seen (once, few, many), or a class if it is expanded.

.,TRBV4-2,.,TRBJ1-3,CASSQEAGHSGNTIYF,TGTGCCAGCAGCCAAGAGGCAGGGCACTCTGGAAACACCATATATTTT
.,TRBV5-6,.,TRBJ1-2,CASSPLGGNYGYTF,TGTGCCAGCAGCCCCCTCGGGGGGAACTATGGCTACACCTTC
.,TRBV14,.,TRBJ2-7,CASSSQGREQYF,TGTGCCAGCAGCTCACAGGGAAGAGAGCAGTACTTC
.,TRBV11-2,.,TRBJ2-3,CASSLVAIDTQYF,TGTGCCAGCAGCTTAGTTGCGATAGATACGCAGTATTTT
.,TRBV2,TRBD2,TRBJ2-2,CASTPGLAGSGELFF,TGTGCCAGCACCCCGGGACTAGCGGGATCCGGGGAGCTGTTTTTT
.,TRBV15,TRBD2,TRBJ2-5,CATSTGSSGYQETQYF,TGTGCCACCAGCACCGGGAGTAGCGGGTACCAAGAGACCCAGTACTTC
few,TRBV28,.,TRBJ2-5,CASGTQYF,TGTGCCTCAGGGACCCAGTACTTC
once,TRBV12-5,TRBD1,TRBJ1-5,CASGLARVRQGGQPQHF,TGTGCTAGTGGTTTGGCCCGGGTGCGACAGGGAGGTCAGCCCCAGCATTTT
once,TRBV2,.,TRBJ2-3,CASNTRRNTDTQYF,TGTGCCAGCAACACAAGGAGAAACACAGATACGCAGTATTTT
.,TRBV27,.,TRBJ2-1,CASQIRRGGNEQFF,TGTGCGAGCCAAATTCGGCGAGGGGGAAATGAGCAGTTCTTC
few,TRBV2,.,TRBJ2-1,CASRGRGEQFF,TGTGCCAGCAGGGGGCGCGGAGAGCAGTTCTTC
once,TRBV5-4,.,TRBJ2-7,CATKGGYEQYF,TGTGCCACCAAGGGGGGGTACGAGCAGTACTTC
.,TRBV28,TRBD1,TRBJ1-5,CASSTGQVDDQPQHF,TGTGCCAGCAGCACTGGACAGGTGGACGATCAGCCCCAGCATTTT
.,TRBV7-3,.,TRBJ2-1,CASSLGNEQFF,TGTGCCAGCAGCCTCGGGAATGAGCAGTTCTTC
.,TRBV7-9,.,TRBJ2-6,CASSYSQGANVLTF,TGTGCCAGCAGCTATAGTCAAGGGGCCAACGTCCTGACTTTC
.,TRBV7-6,TRBD2,TRBJ2-1,CASSSGLAGGPNEQFF,TGTGCCAGCAGCTCGGGACTAGCGGGAGGTCCCAATGAGCAGTTCTTC
once,TRBV5-5,.,TRBJ2-1,CASSVRNEQFF,TGTGCCAGCAGCGTTCGCAATGAGCAGTTCTTC
.,TRBV7-3,.,TRBJ1-2,CASSLQGGNYGYTF,TGTGCCAGCAGCTTACAAGGCGGCAACTATGGCTACACCTTC
.,TRBV19,TRBD1,TRBJ2-6,CASSIQGASSGANVLTF,TGTGCCAGTAGTATACAGGGGGCGTCCTCTGGGGCCAACGTCCTGACTTTC
.,TRBV27,TRBD1,TRBJ2-1,CASSLRTGLNNEQFF,TGTGCCAGCAGTTTGAGGACAGGGTTAAACAATGAGCAGTTCTTC